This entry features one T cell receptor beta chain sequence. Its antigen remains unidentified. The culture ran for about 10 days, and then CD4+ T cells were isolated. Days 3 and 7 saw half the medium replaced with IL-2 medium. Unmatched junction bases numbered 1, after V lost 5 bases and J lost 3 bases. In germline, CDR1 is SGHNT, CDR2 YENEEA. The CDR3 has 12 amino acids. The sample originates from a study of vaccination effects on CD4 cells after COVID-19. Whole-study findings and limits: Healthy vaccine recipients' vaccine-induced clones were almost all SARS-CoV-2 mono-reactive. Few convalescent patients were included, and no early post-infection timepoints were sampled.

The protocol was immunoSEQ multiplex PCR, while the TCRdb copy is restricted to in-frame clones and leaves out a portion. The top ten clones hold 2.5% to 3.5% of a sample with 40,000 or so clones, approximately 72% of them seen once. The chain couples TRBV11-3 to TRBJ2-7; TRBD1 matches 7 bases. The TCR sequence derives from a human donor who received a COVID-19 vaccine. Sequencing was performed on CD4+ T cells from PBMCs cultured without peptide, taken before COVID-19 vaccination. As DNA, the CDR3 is TGTGCCAGCAGCCCAGGGGGCTACGAGCAGTACTTC. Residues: CASSPGGYEQYF.